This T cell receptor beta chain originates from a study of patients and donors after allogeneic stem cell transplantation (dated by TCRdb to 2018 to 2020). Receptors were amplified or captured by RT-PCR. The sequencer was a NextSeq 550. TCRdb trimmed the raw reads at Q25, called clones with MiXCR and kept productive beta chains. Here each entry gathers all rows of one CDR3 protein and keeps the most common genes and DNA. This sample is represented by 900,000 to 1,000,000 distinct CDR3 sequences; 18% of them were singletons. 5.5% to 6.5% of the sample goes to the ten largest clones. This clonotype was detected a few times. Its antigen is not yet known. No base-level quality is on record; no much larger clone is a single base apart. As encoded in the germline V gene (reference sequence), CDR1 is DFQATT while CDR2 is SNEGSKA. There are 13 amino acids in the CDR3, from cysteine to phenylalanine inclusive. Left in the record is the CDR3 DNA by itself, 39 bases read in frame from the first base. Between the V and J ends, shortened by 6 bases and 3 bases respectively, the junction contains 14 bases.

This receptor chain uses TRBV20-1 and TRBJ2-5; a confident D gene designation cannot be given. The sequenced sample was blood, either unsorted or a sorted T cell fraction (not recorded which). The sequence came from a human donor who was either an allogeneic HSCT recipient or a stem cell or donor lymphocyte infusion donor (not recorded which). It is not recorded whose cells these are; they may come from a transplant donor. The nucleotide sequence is TGCAGTGCCCGAACACGGAAAGAAGAGACCCAGTACTTC. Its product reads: CSARTRKEETQYF.